This entry lists 18 T cell receptor beta chains sequenced from one sample in a study of blood T cells in healthy people across ages. It was with a sample-barcoded 5' primer and a J-beta primer mix that a second PCR of roughly 7 to 12 cycles was run. TCRdb reanalysed the 5' RACE reads using MiXCR and keeps one entry per CDR3 protein. This table has 550,000 to 750,000 distinct CDR3 sequences, around 21% appearing once. Sequenced: blood. The receptors come from a man between 70 and 80 years old in good health.

The genes are TRBV20-1 and TRBJ2-5, with TRBD1 matching over 8 bases. The CDR3 is 17 amino acids. J lost 4 bases, V lost 3 bases, and 16 bases had no gene match. CDR1 DFQATT and CDR2 SNEGSKA come from the germline V gene (reference sequence). The DNA of the CDR3 is TGCAGTGCTAGCGAATCCTTTCGGACAGGGACAAGAGAGACCCAGTACTTC. Translated: CSASESFRTGTRETQYF.

The V and J genes are TRBV7-8 and TRBJ2-3, with D perhaps assigned TRBD1 or TRBD2 (5 bases each). With 1 base removed from V and 3 bases from J, the gap between germline ends came to 20 bases. CDR1 is SGHVS and CDR2 is FQNEAQ in the germline V gene. There are 18 residues in the CDR3. The CDR3 nucleotides are TGTGCCAGCAGCTTAGATAATTACGGATGGGGGTTTACAGATACGCAGTATTTT. Protein sequence: CASSLDNYGWGFTDTQYF.

The V call is TRBV18, the J call TRBJ2-5; 7 nucleotides align to TRBD1. In germline, CDR1 is KGHSH, CDR2 LQKENI. The CDR3 runs 14 residues. Germline trimming cut 3 bases from V and 5 bases from J; bases unmatched to any gene: 6. This chain's CDR3 is CASSPGQLYETQYF. The CDR3 DNA follows: TGTGCCAGCTCACCGGGACAGCTGTACGAGACCCAGTACTTC.

This clonotype showed up just a few times. This chain links TRBV28 with TRBJ2-7; D is unclear. CDR1 is MDHEN and CDR2 is SYDVKM in the germline V gene. The V end lost 5 bases, the J end lost 0 bases, and 17 bases lay between the germline ends. The CDR3 length is 16 residues. CDR3 coding DNA: TGTGCCAGCAGTCAGCCGGCGGTACCCATCTCCTACGAGCAGTACTTC. Translating gives CASSQPAVPISYEQYF.

V gene TRBV28 combines with J gene TRBJ2-5, with 8 bases that match TRBD2. The J call may not be correct, given that the DNA end is closer to TRBJ2-7. CDR3 length: 16 residues. Germline V gives CDR1 MDHEN, CDR2 SYDVKM. CDR3 residues: CASSPPGTRTLYEQYF. For the CDR3, the DNA is TGTGCCAGCAGCCCTCCGGGGACTAGGACTCTCTACGAGCAGTACTTC.

This chain uses TRBV7-2 with TRBJ2-7; D unclear. CDR1 is SGHTA, CDR2 FQGNSA, per germline. The germline V and J ends were trimmed by 5 bases and 3 bases, with 11 bases remaining between them. CDR3 length: 13 amino acids. The CDR3 sequence is CASSRPTDYEQYF. DNA for the CDR3: TGTGCCAGCAGCCGTCCGACCGACTACGAGCAGTACTTC.

The chain carries TRBV7-2 and TRBJ2-1; TRBD2 matches 12 bases. V shed 2 bases and J 10 bases; nucleotides not matched to a gene: 6. Germline CDR1 and CDR2: SGHTA and FQGNSA. The CDR3 sequence is 15 residues long. The CDR3 is CASSLILAGGGEQFF. As DNA, the CDR3 is TGTGCCAGCAGCTTAATTCTAGCGGGAGGGGGGGAGCAGTTCTTC.

In its sample, this clonotype was seen a few times. The V gene is TRBV11-2, the J gene TRBJ2-5, with 8 bases that match TRBD1. CDR1 is SGHAT, CDR2 FQNNGV, per germline. J gave up 4 bases and V 0 bases, and 4 bases lay outside the gene matches. This CDR3 contains 15 residues. The CDR3 DNA sequence: TGTGCCAGCAGCTTAGATGGCAGGGGGCTAGAGACCCAGTACTTC. Translation: CASSLDGRGLETQYF.

The gene calls are TRBV20-1 and TRBJ2-1; the D call may be TRBD1 or TRBD2 (7 bases each). In germline, CDR1 is DFQATT, CDR2 SNEGSKA (reference sequence). This CDR3 spans 15 amino acids. The V end was cut by 7 bases, the J end by 0 bases, with 16 bases between. CDR3: CSVRGGLGSYNEQFF. Here the CDR3 DNA reads TGCAGTGTCAGGGGGGGGCTGGGCTCCTACAATGAGCAGTTCTTC.

The CDR3 spells CASSQDLAGNQETQYF. The CDR3 DNA follows: TGTGCCAGCAGCCAAGATTTAGCGGGTAACCAAGAGACCCAGTACTTC. V gene TRBV3-1 combines with J gene TRBJ2-5; TRBD2 agrees at 7 bases. Germline V gives CDR1 LGHDT, CDR2 YNNKEL (reference sequence). The CDR3 has 16 amino acids. Trimming took 0 bases from V and 0 from J; bases not matched to a gene: 4.

V is TRBV5-1 and J is TRBJ2-5, with D possibly TRBD2 on 5 matching bases. The V and J ends lost 2 bases and 3 bases respectively, with 11 bases between them. The CDR3 runs 14 residues. Germline loops: CDR1 SGHRS, CDR2 YFSETQ. The CDR3, as DNA: TGCGCCAGCAGCTTTTCCGGGAACAAAGAGACCCAGTACTTC. Its translation is CASSFSGNKETQYF.

The chain recombines TRBV7-3 with TRBJ2-1; D not certain. Looked up from germline, CDR1 is SGHTA and CDR2 is FQGTGA. This CDR3 is built from 16 residues. The V and J ends lost 5 bases and 0 bases respectively, with 14 bases between them. CDR3 protein: CASSPPGPSSYNEQFF. As DNA, the CDR3 is TGTGCCAGCAGCCCCCCCGGGCCGAGCTCCTACAATGAGCAGTTCTTC.

Concerning this clonotype: The junction departs from the called germline gene at one end, perhaps through a read error. The V and J genes are TRBV7-9 and TRBJ2-3; tentative D call: TRBD1 (5 bases). Germline values: CDR1 SEHNR, CDR2 FQNEAQ (reference sequence). The CDR3 has 14 residues. The CDR3 DNA is TGTTCCAGCAGCTTCTCCAGGGAAACAGATACGCAGTATTTT. Its protein is CSSSFSRETDTQYF.

The chain uses TRBV6-1 and TRBJ1-6; 7 positions agree with TRBD1. The ends lost 5 bases at V and 7 bases at J; junction bases unmatched: 8. Germline assignment: CDR1 MNHNS and CDR2 SASEGT. The CDR3 extends over 15 amino acids. CDR3 in DNA: TGTGCCAGCAGTCGAAGGACGGGACAGAATTCACCCCTCCACTTT. It encodes CASSRRTGQNSPLHF.

V is TRBV4-1 and J is TRBJ1-2; a weak D match, TRBD1 (5 bases). CDR3 length equals 15 residues. V gave up 1 base and J gave up 3 bases, with 12 bases separating them. Germline CDR1 MGHRA, CDR2 YSYEKL. CDR3 loop: CASSQALQGYYGYTF. The CDR3 DNA reads as TGCGCCAGCAGCCAAGCTCTTCAGGGTTACTATGGCTACACCTTC.

In its sample, this clonotype was seen a few times. V is TRBV20-1 and J is TRBJ1-2; D might be TRBD1 (5 bases). Trimming cost V 5 bases and J 5 bases, with 15 bases left between them. The CDR3 is 13 amino acids. CDR1 and CDR2 (germline): DFQATT, SNEGSKA (reference sequence). This chain's CDR3 is CSAAGTFTYGYTF. The CDR3 DNA sequence: TGCAGTGCTGCCGGGACTTTTACTTATGGCTACACCTTC.

CDR3 nucleotide sequence: TGCAGCGTTAATCTCGGGACAGCCGCAAACACCATATATTTT. Translating gives CSVNLGTAANTIYF. This rearrangement joins TRBV29-1 to TRBJ1-3, with 7 bases identical to TRBD1. CDR1 SQVTM and CDR2 ANQGSEA come from the germline V gene. The CDR3 is 14 residues long. Germline trimming cut 5 bases from V and 6 bases from J; bases unmatched to any gene: 10.

The J gene is TRBJ2-1, the V gene TRBV11-1; a weak D match, TRBD2 (6 bases). Looked up from germline, CDR1 is SGHAT and CDR2 is FQDESV (reference sequence). Trimming left V 0 bases short and J 9 bases short, with 9 bases between. This CDR3 contains 13 residues. The CDR3: CASSLAGGVEQFF. The CDR3, as DNA: TGTGCCAGCAGCTTAGCCGGGGGAGTTGAGCAGTTCTTC.